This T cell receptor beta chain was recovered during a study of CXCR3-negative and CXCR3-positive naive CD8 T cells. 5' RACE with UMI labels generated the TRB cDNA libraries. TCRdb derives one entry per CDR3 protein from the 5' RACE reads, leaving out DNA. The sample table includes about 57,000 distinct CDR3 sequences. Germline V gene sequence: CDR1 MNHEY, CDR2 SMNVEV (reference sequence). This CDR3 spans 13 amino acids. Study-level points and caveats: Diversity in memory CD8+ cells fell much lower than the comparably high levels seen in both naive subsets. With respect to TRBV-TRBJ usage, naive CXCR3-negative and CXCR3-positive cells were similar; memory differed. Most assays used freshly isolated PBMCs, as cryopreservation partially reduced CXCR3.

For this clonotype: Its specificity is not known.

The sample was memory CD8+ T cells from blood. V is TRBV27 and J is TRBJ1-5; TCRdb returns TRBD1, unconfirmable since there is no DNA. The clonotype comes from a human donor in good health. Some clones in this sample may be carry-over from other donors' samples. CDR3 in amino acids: CASSPWTGQPQHF.